These 10 T cell receptor beta chains came from one sample sequenced in a study of T cell responses to AZD1222 COVID-19 vaccine. The protocol was immunoSEQ multiplex PCR, while the TCRdb copy is restricted to in-frame clones and leaves out a portion. Counted here are roughly 150,000 clones, 80% to 95% occurring once; the ten biggest clones make up around 2.3%. The sample consisted of peripheral blood, taken on day 0 of AZD1222 vaccination. The receptors derive from an adult in good health.

This chain connects TRBV5-8 to TRBJ1-1, with TRBD1 as a possible D gene (5 bases). The CDR3 runs 14 residues. Deletions cut 3 bases from V and 5 bases from J, with 14 bases between. Germline-derived CDR1 and CDR2 are SGHTS and YDEGEE. The CDR3 DNA is TGTGCCAGCAGCTCCAGGGTAGGAATGACTGAAGCTTTCTTT. It encodes CASSSRVGMTEAFF.

The V gene is TRBV30, the J gene TRBJ2-7; 9 bases fit TRBD1. V lost 3 bases and J lost 1; bases outside the gene matches: 13. This CDR3 has 17 residues. The germline CDR1 and CDR2 sequences are GTSNPN and SVGIG (reference sequence). The CDR3 region is CAWRRDRVNVGSYEQYF. The CDR3 bases are TGTGCCTGGAGGAGGGACAGGGTCAATGTTGGGTCCTACGAGCAGTACTTC.

This sequence joins TRBV24-1 and TRBJ1-2; weak D call: TRBD1 (6 bases). CDR1 is KGHDR and CDR2 is SFDVKD in the germline V gene. There are 16 residues in the CDR3. The germline V and J ends were trimmed by 4 bases and 6 bases, with 20 bases remaining between them. As DNA, the CDR3 is TGTGCCACCAGTGAGGTACAGGGAGCCCTGGGGGATGGCTACACCTTC. This translates into CATSEVQGALGDGYTF.

In this sample, this clone turned up once. V is TRBV5-6 and J is TRBJ2-5, with 7 nucleotides matching TRBD2. CDR3 length equals 16 residues. The junction had 12 bases not matched to a gene; V was cut back by 2 bases and J by 5 bases. Per germline, CDR1 SGHDT and CDR2 YYEEEE. The CDR3 is CASSFLADLYGETQYF. The CDR3 nucleotides are TGTGCCAGCAGCTTCCTAGCGGACCTTTATGGGGAGACCCAGTACTTC.

The V gene is TRBV6-5, the J gene TRBJ1-1, with D unclear. V dropped 2 bases and J dropped 1 base, with 8 bases sitting between them. CDR1 MNHEY and CDR2 SVGAGI come from the germline V gene. The CDR3 is 14 amino acids. CDR3 sequence (DNA): TGTGCCAGCAGTTACGGCTGGGGGAACACTGAAGCTTTCTTT. Its protein is CASSYGWGNTEAFF.

This clone has only a few counts. V gene TRBV7-8 combines with J gene TRBJ2-7, with TRBD2 matching over 9 bases. From germline, CDR1 is SGHVS and CDR2 FQNEAQ. CDR3 length: 15 amino acids. Unmatched junction bases numbered 4, after V lost 1 base and J lost 3 bases. DNA for the CDR3: TGTGCCAGCAGCTTAGGCCTAGCGGGACACTACGAGCAGTACTTC. This sequence encodes CASSLGLAGHYEQYF.

The chain carries TRBV5-4 and TRBJ2-7, with D uncertain. The V end lost 0 bases, the J end lost 7 bases, and 8 bases lay between the germline ends. This CDR3 region has 12 residues. Per germline, CDR1 SGHNT and CDR2 YYREEE (reference sequence). The CDR3 sequence: CASSLELGEQYF. The CDR3 DNA reads as TGTGCCAGCAGCTTGGAGCTTGGGGAGCAGTACTTC.

On this clone: Other nucleotide sequences from this sample produce the same CDR3. The rearrangement uses TRBV3-1 (or the pseudogene TRBV3-2) and TRBJ2-7, with TRBD2 matching over 10 bases. Trimming cost V 4 bases and J 0 bases; bases outside gene matches: 0. The CDR3 extends over 14 amino acids. Germline CDR1 reads LGHDT; CDR2 reads YNNKEL (reference sequence). This CDR3 is CASSPSGGSYEQYF. The CDR3 DNA is TGTGCCAGCAGCCCTAGCGGGGGCTCCTACGAGCAGTACTTC.

This chain connects TRBV18 to TRBJ1-1; the match to TRBD1 covers 7 bases. After removal of 4 bases from V and 2 bases from J, the junction contained 10 bases not matched to a gene. This CDR3 region has 16 residues. Germline lookup yields CDR1 KGHSH and CDR2 LQKENI. DNA for the CDR3: TGTGCCAGCTCACGCACGTCGGGACAGATAAACACTGAAGCTTTCTTT. It is translated as CASSRTSGQINTEAFF.

J is TRBJ2-2 and V is TRBV7-9; D is perhaps TRBD1 or TRBD2 (5 bases each). Per the germline V gene, CDR1 is SEHNR and CDR2 is FQNEAQ (reference sequence). This CDR3 region has 13 residues. V was trimmed by 10 bases and J by 7 bases, leaving 16 bases between them. CDR3 residues: CAIGWDRGGELFF. The CDR3 nucleotides are TGTGCCATCGGGTGGGACCGGGGCGGGGAGCTGTTTTTT.